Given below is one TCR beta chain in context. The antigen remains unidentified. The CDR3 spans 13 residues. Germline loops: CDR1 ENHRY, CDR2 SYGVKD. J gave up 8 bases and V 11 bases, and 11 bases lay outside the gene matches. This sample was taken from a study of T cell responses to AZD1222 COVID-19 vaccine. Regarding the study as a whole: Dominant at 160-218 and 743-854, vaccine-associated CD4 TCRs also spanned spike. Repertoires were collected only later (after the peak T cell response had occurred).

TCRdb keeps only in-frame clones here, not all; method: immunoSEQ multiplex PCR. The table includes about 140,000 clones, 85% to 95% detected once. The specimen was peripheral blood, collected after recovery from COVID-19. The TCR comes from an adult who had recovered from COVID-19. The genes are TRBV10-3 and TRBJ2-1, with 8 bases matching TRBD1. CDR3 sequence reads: CAVSDREDHEQFF. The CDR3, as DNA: TGTGCCGTCTCGGACAGGGAGGACCATGAGCAGTTCTTC.